The subject of this entry is one TCR beta chain. Its antigen is still unknown. Sequencing targeted expressed TCRB transcripts, as all isolated RNA had been reverse transcribed. This table comes from immunoSEQ multiplex PCR, and its TCRdb copy is limited to in-frame clones, with some not included. The sample includes about 650,000 clones, roughly an eighth of them seen just once. The CDR3 is 17 residues long. Per germline, CDR1 SGHVS and CDR2 FQNEAQ. Trimming took off 4 bases at V and 7 bases at J, with 26 bases between the two ends. These data are taken from a study of beta chain features in type 1 diabetes. Study conclusions and caveats: Significant though moderate, a shortening of TCRB CDR3s appeared in all four CD4+ subsets of Type 1 diabetes patients.

The sample comprised naive CD4+ T cells from blood. The source is a man aged 25 to 40 with type 1 diabetes. This sequence joins TRBV7-8 and TRBJ2-7; D is uncertain. The CDR3 spells CASSSTLFPSVRREQYF. The CDR3 bases are TGTGCCAGCAGCTCAACCCTCTTCCCATCTGTGCGGCGGGAGCAGTACTTC.